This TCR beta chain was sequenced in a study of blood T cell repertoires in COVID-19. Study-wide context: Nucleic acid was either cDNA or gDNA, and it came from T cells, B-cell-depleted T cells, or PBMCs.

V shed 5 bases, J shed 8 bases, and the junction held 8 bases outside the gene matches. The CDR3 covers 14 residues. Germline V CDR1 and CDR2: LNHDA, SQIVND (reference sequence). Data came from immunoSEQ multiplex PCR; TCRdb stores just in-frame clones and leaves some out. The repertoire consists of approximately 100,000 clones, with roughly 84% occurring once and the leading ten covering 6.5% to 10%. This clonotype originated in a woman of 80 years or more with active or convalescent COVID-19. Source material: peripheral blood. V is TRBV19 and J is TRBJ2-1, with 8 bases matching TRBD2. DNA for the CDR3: TGTGCCAGTAGTCCGAGCGGGAGTTTGGATGAGCAGTTCTTC. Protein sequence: CASSPSGSLDEQFF.